This TCR beta chain comes out of a study of response to subunit inactivated influenza vaccine. To note about this clonotype: What it recognizes is unknown.

From the RT-PCR reads, TCRdb called clonotypes with MiXCR, one entry per CDR3 protein. Counted here are about 190,000 distinct CDR3 sequences, under 15% occurring once; the ten biggest clones make up 26%. Findings and limits, study-wide: That few new T cells are recruited by each seasonal influenza vaccination was the authors' suggestion.

The sample was CD8+ T cells sorted from PBMCs, taken around 5 days after vaccination. The receptor's source is a man aged 50 or older who received an inactivated influenza vaccine.

CDR3 protein: CASSDPRGGYTF. Written as DNA, the CDR3 is TGCGCCAGCAGTGACCCCAGGGGGGGCTACACCTTC. J is TRBJ1-2 and V is TRBV10-2; TRBD1 aligns across 7 bases. CDR1 is WSHSY and CDR2 is SAAADI in the germline V gene. CDR3 length equals 12 residues. J gave up 8 bases and V 3 bases, and 3 bases lay outside the gene matches.